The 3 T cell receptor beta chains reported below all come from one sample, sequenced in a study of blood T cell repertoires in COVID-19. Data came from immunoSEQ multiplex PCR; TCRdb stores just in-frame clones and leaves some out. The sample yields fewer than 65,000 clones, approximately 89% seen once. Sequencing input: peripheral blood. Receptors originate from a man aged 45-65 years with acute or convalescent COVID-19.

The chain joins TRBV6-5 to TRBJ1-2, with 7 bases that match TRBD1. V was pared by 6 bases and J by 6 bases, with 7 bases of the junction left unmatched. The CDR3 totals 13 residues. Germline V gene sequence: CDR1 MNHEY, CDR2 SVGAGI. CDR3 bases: TGTGCCAGCAGATTGACAGGGATTCATGGCTACACCTTC. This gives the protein CASRLTGIHGYTF.

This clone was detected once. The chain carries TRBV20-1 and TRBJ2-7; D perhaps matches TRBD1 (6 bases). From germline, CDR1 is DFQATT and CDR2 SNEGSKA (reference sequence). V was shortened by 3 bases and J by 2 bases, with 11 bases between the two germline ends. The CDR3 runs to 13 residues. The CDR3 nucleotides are TGCAGTGCTAGTGATTCAGGGGCCTACGAGCAGTACTTC. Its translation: CSASDSGAYEQYF.

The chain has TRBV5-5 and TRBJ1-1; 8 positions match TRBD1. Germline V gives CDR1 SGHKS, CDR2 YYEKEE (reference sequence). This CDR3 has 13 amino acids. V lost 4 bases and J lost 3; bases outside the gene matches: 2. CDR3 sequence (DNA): TGTGCCAGCAGCATGACAGGGGACACTGAAGCTTTCTTT. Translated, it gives CASSMTGDTEAFF.